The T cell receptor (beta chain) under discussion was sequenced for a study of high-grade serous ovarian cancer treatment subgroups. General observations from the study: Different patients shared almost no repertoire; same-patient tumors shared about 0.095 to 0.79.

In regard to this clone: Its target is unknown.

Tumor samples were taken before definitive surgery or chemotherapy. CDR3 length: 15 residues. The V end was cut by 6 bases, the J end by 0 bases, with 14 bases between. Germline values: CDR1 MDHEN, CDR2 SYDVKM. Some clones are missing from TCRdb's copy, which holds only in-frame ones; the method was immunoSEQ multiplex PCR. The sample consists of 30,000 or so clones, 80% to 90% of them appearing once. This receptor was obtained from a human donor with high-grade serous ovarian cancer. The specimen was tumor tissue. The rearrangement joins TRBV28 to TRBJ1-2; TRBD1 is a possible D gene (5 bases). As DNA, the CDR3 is TGTGCCAGCAGCCCCGGCAGGGTGTCTAACTATGGCTACACCTTC. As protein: CASSPGRVSNYGYTF.